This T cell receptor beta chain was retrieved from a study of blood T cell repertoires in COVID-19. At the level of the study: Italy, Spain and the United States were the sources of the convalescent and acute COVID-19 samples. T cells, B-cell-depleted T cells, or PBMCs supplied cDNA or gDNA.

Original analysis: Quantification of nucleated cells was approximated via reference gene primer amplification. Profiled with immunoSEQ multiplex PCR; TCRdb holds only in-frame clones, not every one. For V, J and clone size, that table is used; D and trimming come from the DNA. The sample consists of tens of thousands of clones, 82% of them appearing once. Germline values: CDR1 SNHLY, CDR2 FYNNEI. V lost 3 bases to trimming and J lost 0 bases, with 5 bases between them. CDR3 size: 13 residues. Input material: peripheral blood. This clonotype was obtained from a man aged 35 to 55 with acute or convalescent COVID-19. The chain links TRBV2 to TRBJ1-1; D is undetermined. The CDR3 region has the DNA TGTGCCAGCAGTGACAACATGAACACTGAAGCTTTCTTT. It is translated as CASSDNMNTEAFF.